This T cell receptor (beta chain) appears in the sequencing data of a study of cytomegalovirus exposure and HLA in healthy donors. Study-wide results and limits: The classifier reportedly diagnosed cytomegalovirus status with high specificity and sensitivity. Listed as cytomegalovirus-associated were 164 TCR beta chains.

Vbeta (60) and Jbeta (13) primers were used in the PCR. Profiling relied on immunoSEQ multiplex PCR, and the TCRdb table lists in-frame clones only, not all of them. The table records under 150,000 clones, 65% to 85% of them present only once. In regard to this clone: Its antigen is undetermined.

Samples came from healthy bone marrow donors. The CDR3 contains 14 residues. V was pared by 0 bases and J by 7 bases, with 9 bases between. Germline V gene data show CDR1 as SEHNR and CDR2 as FQNEAQ (reference sequence). V is TRBV7-9 and J is TRBJ1-4, with D unresolved. The sequencing input was PBMCs. The receptor comes from a male donor in good health and CMV-seronegative. CDR3 coding DNA: TGTGCCAGCAGCTTAGCGCTTAACGGTGAAAAACTGTTTTTT. Its translation: CASSLALNGEKLFF.